This T cell receptor (beta chain) was observed in a study of T cells in Graves' hyperthyroidism and ophthalmopathy. It was considered stable Graves' hyperthyroidism when ophthalmopathy did not progress within 18 months. The hyperthyroidism was newly diagnosed and had lasted under 2 months; the patients were aged 18 to 65. In the case of this clonotype: Its matching antigen is unknown.

Amplified TCR beta CDR3 regions came from RNA transcripts. First-round RT-PCR of the TCR CDR3 relied on the HTBI primer set. TCRdb recomputed calls from the multiplex PCR reads with MiXCR, one row per CDR3 protein. The sample records a few hundred thousand distinct CDR3 sequences, under 25% being singletons. Study-wide points: Most thyroid clonotypes expanded above 0.001 appeared in blood too.

Sequences were obtained from blood. The clonotype originates from a man between 18 and 29 years old with Graves' hyperthyroidism.

The CDR3 sequence: CASSTGPRNTEAFF. CDR3 bases: TGCGCCAGCAGCACGGGACCCCGCAACACTGAAGCTTTCTTT. The chain is built from TRBV5-1 and TRBJ1-1; a weak D match, TRBD1 (5 bases). The V end lost 4 bases, the J end lost 2 bases, and 12 bases lay between the germline ends. This CDR3 comprises 14 residues. Germline V CDR1 and CDR2: SGHRS, YFSETQ.